This T cell receptor (beta chain) emerged from a study of cytomegalovirus exposure and HLA in healthy donors. Study-level information: The same platform used for the 500 to 850 first-cohort repertoires was also used for the 95 to 150 validation repertoires, as a later analysis reported. General study findings and limits: Rarity characterized most TCR sequences, yet some public TCRs appeared in many donors.

V lost 1 base to trimming and J lost 5 bases, with 15 bases between them. The CDR3 covers 15 residues. CDR1 and CDR2 (germline): SGHTA, FQGNSA. Notes on this clone: The antigen remains unidentified.

Measured with immunoSEQ multiplex PCR; TCRdb has only the in-frame clones, and not every one. The sample shows 150,000 to 200,000 clones, just under 90% of them seen only once. Material: PBMCs. The genes are TRBV7-2 and TRBJ2-7, with D unresolved. The receptor's source is a woman aged 18-35 years in good health and CMV-seropositive. CDR3 region: CASSLELHYEDEQYF. The CDR3 DNA reads as TGTGCCAGCAGCTTAGAGCTCCACTACGAGGACGAGCAGTACTTC.